This T cell receptor (beta chain) appears in the sequencing data of a study of radiotherapy plus CTLA-4 blockade in lung cancer (dated by TCRdb to the late 2010s). Regarding the complete study: Among the enrolled patients, about 19% had an objective response, and 25% to 35% reached disease control.

The library was produced with the immunoSEQ multiplex PCR assay. The clones in this table, taken by TCRdb from immuneACCESS, are in-frame only. Not every clone is retained; where verified, under half of the shortfall comes from an unresolved V gene, and the cause of the rest is unknown. The sample contains approximately 37,000 clones, about 77% of them found a single time. The leading ten clones occupy 9.8% of the sample. Results and caveats for the whole study, not just this receptor: TCR clones derived from tumors expanded in peripheral blood after treatment with radiotherapy and ipilimumab. Early dynamic changes in blood T cell clones, together with increased serum interferon-beta after radiation, were reported as the strongest predictors of response.

In this study, focal radiation therapy paired with CTLA-4 blockade (ipilimumab) was tested in patients who had chemo-refractory metastatic non-small-cell lung cancer. CDR1 is given as SGHNT and CDR2 as YENEEA, both from the germline V gene. The CDR3 starts with the cysteine, ends with the phenylalanine, and has 17 residues. Solely the CDR3 DNA is kept, with 51 bases framed from the first base. The germline ends are 19 bases apart after V is trimmed by 4 bases and J by 1 base. Comment on this clone: Which antigen it targets is not known. No much larger clone exists at a distance of one base, and base qualities are not known.

The V and J segments used are TRBV11-3 and TRBJ1-1, and perhaps TRBD1 as D gene, on 6 matching bases. This TCR came from a human donor with non-small cell lung cancer who had stable disease on radiotherapy plus ipilimumab. The sequencing used peripheral blood, collected from a patient treated with radiotherapy plus ipilimumab. The CDR3 amino acid sequence is: CASSSAPGGRRNTEAFF. The DNA is TGTGCCAGCAGCTCCGCCCCGGGGGGCCGCCGGAACACTGAAGCTTTCTTT.